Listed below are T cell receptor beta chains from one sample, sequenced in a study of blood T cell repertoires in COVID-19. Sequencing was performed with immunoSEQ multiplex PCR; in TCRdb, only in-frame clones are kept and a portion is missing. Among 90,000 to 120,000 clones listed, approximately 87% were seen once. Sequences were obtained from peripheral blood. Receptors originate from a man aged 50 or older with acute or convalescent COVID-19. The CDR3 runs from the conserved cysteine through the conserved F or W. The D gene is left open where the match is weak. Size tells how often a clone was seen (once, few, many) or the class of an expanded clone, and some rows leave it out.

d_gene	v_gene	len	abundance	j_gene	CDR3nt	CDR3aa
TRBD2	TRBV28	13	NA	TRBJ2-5	TGTGCCAGCAAGCTAGCGGGAGTGGAGACCCAGTACTTC	CASKLAGVETQYF
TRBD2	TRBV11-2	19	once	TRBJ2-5	TGTGCCAGCAGCGATATTCGACCCGGGACTAGCGGGATGAGAAGAACCCAGTACTTC	CASSDIRPGTSGMRRTQYF
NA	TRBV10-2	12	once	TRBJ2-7	TGCGCCAGCAGTCTGGTACGGTACGAGCAGTACTTC	CASSLVRYEQYF
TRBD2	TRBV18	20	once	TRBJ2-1	TGTGCCAGCTCACCACTCTCACTGGGACTAGCGGGGGGCTCCTACAATGAGCAGTTCTTC	CASSPLSLGLAGGSYNEQFF
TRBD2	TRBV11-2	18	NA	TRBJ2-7	TGTGCCAGCAGCTTAGTGGGACTAGCGGGCTCGAGCTCCTACGAGCAGTACTTC	CASSLVGLAGSSSYEQYF
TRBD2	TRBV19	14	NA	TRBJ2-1	TGTGCCAGTGGGCCTAGCGGTTCCTACAATGAGCAGTTCTTC	CASGPSGSYNEQFF
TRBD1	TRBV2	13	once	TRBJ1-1	TGTGCCAGCAGGGACAGGGAGAACACTGAAGCTTTCTTT	CASRDRENTEAFF
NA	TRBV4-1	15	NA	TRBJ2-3	TGCGCCAGCAGCCAAGGGACAGTTAGCACAGATACGCAGTATTTT	CASSQGTVSTDTQYF
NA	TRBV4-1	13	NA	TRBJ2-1	TGCGCCAGCAAGGACTACTCCTACAATGAGCAGTTCTTC	CASKDYSYNEQFF
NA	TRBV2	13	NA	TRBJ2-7	TGTGCCAGCAGAGCAGGGTCGCACTACGAGCAGTACTTC	CASRAGSHYEQYF
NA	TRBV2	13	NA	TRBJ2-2	TGTGCCAGCAGTGTAAACGGGGCCGGGGAGCTGTTTTTT	CASSVNGAGELFF
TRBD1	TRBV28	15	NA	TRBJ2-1	TGTGCCAGCAGGATAAGGGACAGCTCCTACAATGAGCAGTTCTTC	CASRIRDSSYNEQFF
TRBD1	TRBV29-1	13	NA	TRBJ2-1	TGCAGCGTTCGGGGACAGGGTATGAATGAGCAGTTCTTC	CSVRGQGMNEQFF
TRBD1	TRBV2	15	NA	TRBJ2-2	TGTGCCAGCAGAGCCACGGGACAGATCACCGGGGAGCTGTTTTTT	CASRATGQITGELFF
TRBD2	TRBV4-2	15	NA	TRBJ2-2	TGTGCCAGCAGCCAAGGGACCCGGGGGGCCGGGGAGCTGTTTTTT	CASSQGTRGAGELFF
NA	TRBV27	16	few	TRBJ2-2	TGTGCCAGCAGGCCCCTAGCCTCGACGAACACCGGGGAGCTGTTTTTT	CASRPLASTNTGELFF
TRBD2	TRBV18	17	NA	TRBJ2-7	TGTGCCAGCTCACCGGGACTAGCGGGAGTCCAATCCTACGAGCAGTACTTC	CASSPGLAGVQSYEQYF
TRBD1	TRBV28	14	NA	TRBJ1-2	TGTGCCAGCAGTTTTTGGACAGGGGATGATGGCTACACCTTC	CASSFWTGDDGYTF
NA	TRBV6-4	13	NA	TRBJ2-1	TGTGCCAGCAGTGAGGAGGGTTACAATGAGCAGTTCTTC	CASSEEGYNEQFF
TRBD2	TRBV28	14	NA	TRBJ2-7	TGTGCCAGCAGTCCTTACGGGGAGGGAGGCGAGCAGTACTTC	CASSPYGEGGEQYF
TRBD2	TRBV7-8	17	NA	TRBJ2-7	TGTGCCAGCAGCAAAGAGGGAGTAGCGGGACCGTCCTACGAGCAGTACTTC	CASSKEGVAGPSYEQYF
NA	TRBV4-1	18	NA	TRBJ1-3	TGCGCCAGCAGCCACCCAAGGGGGACTACTAGGTCTGGAAACACCATATATTTT	CASSHPRGTTRSGNTIYF